The 22 T cell receptor beta chains presented below share a single source sample, sequenced in a study of T-cell reconstitution after alpha-beta-depleted transplantation in children. Preparation of the TCRbeta library used unique molecular identifiers. Using its own MiXCR run on the PCR reads, TCRdb lists one record per CDR3 protein. The sample yields about 640,000 distinct CDR3 sequences, approximately 13% seen once. The specimen was PBMCs, mostly from graft donor cells, collected 360 days after TCRalphabeta/CD19-depleted stem cell transplant. These receptors all come from a male patient younger than 18 who had a stem cell transplant for acute myeloid leukemia, so the T cells may come from the graft donor.

The chain joins TRBV6-2 or TRBV6-3 to TRBJ2-1; TRBD2 matches at 11 bases. The CDR3 loop spans 15 amino acids. CDR1 is MNHEY, CDR2 SVGEGT, per germline. Trimming cost V 5 bases and J 2 bases; bases outside gene matches: 2. The CDR3 loop is CASSGTSGPYNEQFF. Written as DNA, the CDR3 is TGTGCCAGCAGTGGGACTAGCGGTCCCTACAATGAGCAGTTCTTC.

The chain recombines TRBV19 with TRBJ1-2, with D maybe TRBD1 (5 bases). The length of the CDR3 is 14 residues. CDR1 is LNHDA, CDR2 SQIVND, per germline (reference sequence). Trimming left V 8 bases short and J 1 base short, with 14 bases between. CDR3 loop: CASLGRNINYGYTF. The DNA of the CDR3 is TGTGCCAGTCTGGGACGGAACATTAACTATGGCTACACCTTC. The entire variable domain, with the rest obtained from reference TRBV19 and TRBJ1-2, is as follows: DGGITQSPKYLFRKEGQNVTLSCEQNLNHDAMYWYRQDPGQGLRLIYYSQIVNDFQKGDIAEGYSVSREKKESFPLTVTSAQKNPTAFYLCASLGRNINYGYTFGSGTRLTVV.

This clonotype was counted at least ten times. The genes are TRBV12-3 or TRBV12-4 and TRBJ2-7; D could derive from TRBD1 or TRBD2 (5 bases each). Between the trimmed V and J ends, which lost 5 bases and 0 bases, there was a span of 11 bases. The CDR3 sequence is 14 residues long. The chain's CDR3 is CASSRGPGSYEQYF. The CDR3 nucleotides are TGTGCCAGCAGTAGGGGACCCGGCTCCTACGAGCAGTACTTC.

The chain links TRBV7-2 to TRBJ2-7, with TRBD2 matching over 9 bases. CDR3 size: 14 residues. Per germline, CDR1 SGHTA and CDR2 FQGNSA. Losses at the gene ends were 6 bases for V and 7 bases for J; bases not matched to a gene: 10. This CDR3 reads CASRFAGGPGEQYF. The CDR3 coding sequence is TGTGCCAGCAGGTTCGCGGGAGGGCCCGGAGAGCAGTACTTC.

The chain couples TRBV12-3 or TRBV12-4 to TRBJ2-2; D remains unclear. Trimming pared 3 bases from V and 10 bases from J, leaving 18 bases between. This CDR3 has 15 residues. The CDR3 nucleotides are TGTGCCAGCAGTTTCACGAAGACTGGAGTAGAGGAGCTGTTTTTT. Translated: CASSFTKTGVEELFF.

This clonotype occurred a few times. The V call is TRBV12-3 or TRBV12-4, the J call TRBJ1-5; 7 bases agree with TRBD1. V lost 5 bases, J lost 3 bases, and 7 bases stayed unmatched. The CDR3 is made up of 15 amino acids. CDR3 sequence: CASSTGQGVNQPQHF. CDR3 coding DNA: TGTGCCAGCAGTACCGGCCAGGGGGTCAATCAGCCCCAGCATTTT.

V usage is TRBV12-3 or TRBV12-4 and J usage is TRBJ2-4, with TRBD1 matching over 8 bases. The CDR3 is 16 residues long. The ends lost 3 bases at V and 1 base at J; junction bases unmatched: 5. The CDR3 loop reads CASSFRGHTAKNIQYF. CDR3 DNA sequence: TGTGCCAGCAGTTTCAGGGGGCACACGGCCAAAAACATTCAGTACTTC.

This clonotype occurred a few times. This chain's CDR3 is CASNKGLAGFNEQFF. For the CDR3, the DNA is TGTGCCAGCAACAAAGGACTAGCGGGCTTCAATGAGCAGTTCTTC. This chain uses TRBV27 with TRBJ2-1; TRBD2 agrees at 11 bases. This CDR3 is 15 amino acids long. V was pared by 7 bases and J by 6 bases, with 8 bases of the junction left unmatched. From germline, CDR1 is MNHEY and CDR2 SMNVEV (reference sequence).

This clonotype was picked up a small number of times. As DNA, the CDR3 is TGTGCCAGCAGTTATGGGGACAGCTACCTAGAGACCCAGTACTTC. The encoded protein is CASSYGDSYLETQYF. The chain couples TRBV28 to TRBJ2-5, with 7 nucleotides matching TRBD1. The CDR3 spans 15 residues. Germline values: CDR1 MDHEN, CDR2 SYDVKM. V was pared by 4 bases and J by 4 bases, with 9 bases of the junction left unmatched.

This clonotype was seen more than once but under ten times. The chain is built from TRBV28 and TRBJ2-3; 10 positions agree with TRBD1. Unmatched junction bases numbered 6, after V lost 7 bases and J lost 2 bases. The CDR3 spans 15 residues. In germline, CDR1 is MDHEN, CDR2 SYDVKM. The CDR3 DNA sequence: TGTGCCAGCATGCTGACAGGGGGCCTCACAGATACGCAGTATTTT. Protein product: CASMLTGGLTDTQYF.

The table lists this clonotype with a few counts. The chain joins TRBV3-1 to TRBJ2-3, with D maybe TRBD2 (6 bases). Trimming took off 4 bases at V and 1 base at J, with 15 bases between the two ends. The CDR3 contains 16 residues. Germline V gene lookup returns CDR1 LGHDT and CDR2 YNNKEL (reference sequence). CDR3 protein: CASSPTLARGTDTQYF. CDR3 in DNA: TGTGCCAGCAGCCCGACTCTAGCGAGAGGCACAGATACGCAGTATTTT.

This clonotype appeared a few times. The rearrangement links TRBV7-9 to TRBJ2-2; TRBD1 might be the D (5 bases). This CDR3 spans 16 amino acids. The germline V gene encodes CDR1 SEHNR and CDR2 FQNEAQ (reference sequence). V was trimmed by 5 bases and J by 2 bases, leaving 15 bases between them. In DNA form, the CDR3 reads TGTGCCAGCAGCCCGCCAGGACATCTTAACACCGGGGAGCTGTTTTTT. Residues: CASSPPGHLNTGELFF.

In this sample, this clonotype turned up a few times. J is TRBJ1-1 and V is TRBV29-1; D unresolved. CDR3 length: 12 residues. Germline V lookup: CDR1 SQVTM, CDR2 ANQGSEA. V gave up 4 bases and J gave up 2 bases, with 8 bases separating them. This CDR3 is CSVVGGNTEAFF. CDR3 sequence (DNA): TGCAGCGTTGTAGGCGGAAACACTGAAGCTTTCTTT.

This clonotype was counted ten times or more. This CDR3 is CASSHHGTDTYEQYF. The DNA of the CDR3 is TGCGCCAGCAGCCACCACGGGACAGACACCTACGAGCAGTACTTC. The chain recombines TRBV5-1 with TRBJ2-7; the match to TRBD1 covers 7 bases. Germline V CDR1 and CDR2: SGHRS, YFSETQ. The V and J ends lost 4 bases and 2 bases, in that order; junction bases with no gene match: 9. The length of the CDR3 is 15 residues.

This clonotype appeared a few times. The chain is built from TRBV4-2 and TRBJ2-7; the D gene is possibly TRBD2 (5 bases). Per the germline V gene, CDR1 is LGHNA and CDR2 is YNFKEQ. V was shortened by 3 bases and J by 4 bases, with 10 bases between the two germline ends. The CDR3 contains 13 residues. CDR3 region: CASSHRTHYEQYF. DNA of the CDR3: TGTGCCAGCAGCCATCGGACTCATTACGAGCAGTACTTC.

Only a few counts were recorded for this clonotype. The rearrangement joins TRBV6-2 or TRBV6-3 to TRBJ2-5; TRBD1 matches 7 bases. The V segment lost 6 bases and the J segment 2 bases; nucleotides outside the gene matches: 3. Germline-derived CDR1 and CDR2 are MNHEY and SVGEGT. The length of the CDR3 is 13 residues. CDR3 sequence: CASRGTAQETQYF. As DNA, the CDR3 is TGTGCCAGCAGAGGGACAGCTCAAGAGACCCAGTACTTC.

The sample holds many counts of this clonotype. The rearrangement joins TRBV3-1 to TRBJ2-7; TRBD2 matches at 10 bases. Germline V gene sequence: CDR1 LGHDT, CDR2 YNNKEL (reference sequence). Trimming took 1 base from V and 4 from J; bases not matched to a gene: 4. This CDR3 region has 15 residues. The CDR3: CASSQGTSGRYEQYF. Written as DNA, the CDR3 is TGTGCCAGCAGCCAAGGGACTAGCGGCAGATACGAGCAGTACTTC.

J is TRBJ2-7 and V is TRBV20-1; D is tentatively TRBD1 or TRBD2 (5 bases each). This CDR3 is built from 12 residues. Trimming cost V 1 base and J 7 bases, with 11 bases left between them. The germline CDR1 and CDR2 sequences are DFQATT and SNEGSKA (reference sequence). Written as DNA, the CDR3 is TGCAGTGCTAGAGGGGACCCTTGGGAGCAGTACTTC. Translation gives CSARGDPWEQYF.

The chain links TRBV20-1 to TRBJ2-7; D remains ambiguous. Germline assignment: CDR1 DFQATT and CDR2 SNEGSKA (reference sequence). The CDR3 extends over 13 amino acids. CDR3 sequence: CSALPTRDYEQYF. CDR3 in DNA: TGCAGCGCCCTCCCAACAAGGGACTACGAGCAGTACTTC.

The chain employs TRBV10-3 and TRBJ2-3, with 7 bases aligning to TRBD2. Germline loops: CDR1 ENHRY, CDR2 SYGVKD. Trimming cost V 3 bases and J 3 bases; bases outside gene matches: 12. There are 17 residues in the CDR3. The CDR3 DNA follows: TGTGCCATCAGTGACGTCGTCGCGGGAGTGGGTACAGATACGCAGTATTTT. Protein: CAISDVVAGVGTDTQYF.

This clonotype was seen repeatedly, ten times or more. The rearrangement links TRBV29-1 to TRBJ2-5; TRBD1 might be the D (5 bases). The CDR3 runs to 13 residues. The V gene lost 4 bases and the J gene lost 2 bases, with 11 bases spanning the gap. CDR1 SQVTM and CDR2 ANQGSEA come from the germline V gene. CDR3: CSVGAGRQETQYF. The CDR3 DNA is TGCAGCGTTGGGGCAGGGCGGCAAGAGACCCAGTACTTC. The full variable domain, its missing parts supplied by reference TRBV29-1 and TRBJ2-5, is SAVISQKPSRDICQRGTSLTIQCQVDSQVTMMFWYRQQPGQSLTLIATANQGSEATYESGFVIDKFPISRPNLTFSTLTVSNMSPEDSSIYLCSVGAGRQETQYFGPGTRLLVL.

This clonotype was found a few times. The V and J genes are TRBV18 and TRBJ2-5; 7 bases agree with TRBD2. J gave up 6 bases and V 3 bases, and 7 bases lay outside the gene matches. CDR1 KGHSH and CDR2 LQKENI come from the germline V gene. The CDR3 is made up of 14 amino acids. The CDR3 region has the DNA TGTGCCAGCTCACCGGGGAGGGACTATAAGACCCAGTACTTC. As protein: CASSPGRDYKTQYF.